One and the same sample provided the 29 T cell receptor beta chains below, sequenced in a study of T cell clones after liver transplantation. Sequencing used immunoSEQ multiplex PCR; TCRdb keeps in-frame clones, though not all of them. The sample gives tens of thousands of clones, about 92% of which show up once; approximately 0.96% is in the top ten. Sequences were derived from CD4+ T cells from blood, sampled roughly 25 months after liver transplant. These TCRs come from a human patient who received a liver transplant. The T cells may come from the graft donor.

The V gene is TRBV28, the J gene TRBJ2-1; TRBD2 is a possible D gene (6 bases). Germline CDR1 and CDR2: MDHEN and SYDVKM. CDR3 size: 14 residues. V gave up 7 bases and J gave up 1 base, with 11 bases separating them. Here the CDR3 DNA reads TGTGCCAGCAAACCCGGGAGTTCCTACAATGAGCAGTTCTTC. It codes for CASKPGSSYNEQFF. Using reference TRBV28 and TRBJ2-1 for the parts outside the CDR3, the full variable domain is DVKVTQSSRYLVKRTGEKVFLECVQDMDHENMFWYRQDPGLGLRLIYFSYDVKMKEKGDIPEGYSVSREKKERFSLILESASTNQTSMYLCASKPGSSYNEQFFGPGTRLTVL.

This clone was detected only a few times. The chain is built from TRBV28 and TRBJ1-2, with D perhaps TRBD1 (6 bases). V lost 7 bases to trimming and J lost 4 bases, with 13 bases between them. Germline V gene data show CDR1 as MDHEN and CDR2 as SYDVKM. This CDR3 spans 13 amino acids. Here the CDR3 reads CASTRGRSYGYTF. The DNA of the CDR3 is TGTGCCAGCACCAGGGGTCGGAGCTATGGCTACACCTTC.

The chain combines TRBV18 with TRBJ2-4; D perhaps matches TRBD2 (5 bases). V dropped 1 base and J dropped 0 bases, with 10 bases sitting between them. The germline gives CDR1 KGHSH, CDR2 LQKENI. The CDR3 is 16 residues long. The CDR3 bases are TGTGCCAGCTCACCACTCCTGACTATAGCCAAAAACATTCAGTACTTC. Its translation is CASSPLLTIAKNIQYF.

The chain carries TRBV2 and TRBJ2-1; D uncertain. The CDR3 is 12 residues long. Trimming shortened V by 5 bases and J by 4 bases, and 6 bases separated the two germline ends. CDR1 is SNHLY and CDR2 is FYNNEI in the germline V gene. Here the CDR3 DNA reads TGTGCCAGCAGTAGACCATACAATGAGCAGTTCTTC. This encodes CASSRPYNEQFF.

The chain carries TRBV30 and TRBJ2-7; 9 nucleotides match TRBD2. Germline loops: CDR1 GTSNPN, CDR2 SVGIG (reference sequence). After removal of 6 bases from V and 3 bases from J, the junction contained 6 bases not matched to a gene. This CDR3 is built from 13 residues. CDR3 residues: CACQREVGYEQYF. CDR3 bases: TGTGCCTGCCAGCGGGAGGTGGGCTACGAGCAGTACTTC.

The table lists this clone with a few counts. The genes are TRBV5-6 and TRBJ1-4; possible D gene TRBD1, 5 bases. Trimming stripped 4 bases from V and 16 bases from J, with 20 bases between. The CDR3 covers 13 residues. CDR1 and CDR2 from the germline V gene are SGHDT and YYEEEE. DNA for the CDR3: TGTGCCAGCAGCACGACCGGGACGGCTAATAAGTTTTTT. It is translated as CASSTTGTANKFF.

The chain's CDR3 is CASSPGLAGSTDTQYF. In DNA, the CDR3 is TGCGCCAGCAGCCCGGGACTAGCGGGAAGCACAGATACGCAGTATTTT. The J gene is TRBJ2-3, the V gene TRBV5-1, with 13 bases aligning to TRBD2. This CDR3 spans 16 amino acids. With V trimmed by 4 bases and J by 0 bases, 2 bases remained unmatched. Germline CDR1 is SGHRS and CDR2 is YFSETQ.

The chain joins TRBV5-1 to TRBJ2-1; perhaps TRBD2 as D (5 bases). CDR3 length: 17 amino acids. Trimming removed 3 bases at V and 2 bases at J, with 18 bases between. Looked up from germline, CDR1 is SGHRS and CDR2 is YFSETQ. CDR3 sequence reads: CASSSPRTGSPYNEQFF. CDR3 DNA sequence: TGCGCCAGCAGCTCACCAAGGACGGGGAGCCCCTACAATGAGCAGTTCTTC.

This chain uses TRBV19 with TRBJ2-1, with 8 bases fitting TRBD1. This CDR3 region has 15 residues. Germline V gene data show CDR1 as LNHDA and CDR2 as SQIVND (reference sequence). J was trimmed by 2 bases and V by 6 bases; bases with no gene match: 6. In nucleotides, the CDR3 is TGTGCCAGTAGGGCCGAGACAGGGGCCTACAATGAGCAGTTCTTC. Encoded protein: CASRAETGAYNEQFF.

The V and J genes are TRBV5-1 and TRBJ2-7, with unresolved D. The CDR3 is made up of 14 amino acids. Per the germline V gene, CDR1 is SGHRS and CDR2 is YFSETQ. With 0 bases removed from V and 0 bases from J, the gap between germline ends came to 7 bases. Written as DNA, the CDR3 is TGCGCCAGCAGCTTGGGCCCCAGCTCCTACGAGCAGTACTTC. Its protein is CASSLGPSSYEQYF. Variable domain in full (rest from reference TRBV5-1 and TRBJ2-7): KAGVTQTPRYLIKTRGQQVTLSCSPISGHRSVSWYQQTPGQGLQFLFEYFSETQRNKGNFPGRFSGRQFSNSRSEMNVSTLELGDSALYLCASSLGPSSYEQYFGPGTRLTVT.

The rearrangement uses TRBV7-3 and TRBJ2-1, with 8 bases that match TRBD2. The V and J ends lost 5 bases and 2 bases, in that order; junction bases with no gene match: 5. Germline V gene data show CDR1 as SGHTA and CDR2 as FQGTGA. This CDR3 has 15 residues. The CDR3 reads CASSPQAGAYNEQFF. The CDR3 nucleotides read TGTGCCAGCAGCCCCCAAGCGGGAGCCTACAATGAGCAGTTCTTC.

The genes are TRBV2 and TRBJ2-1; 8 nucleotides align to TRBD2. The CDR3 is 12 amino acids. The ends lost 7 bases at V and 8 bases at J; junction bases unmatched: 4. CDR1 and CDR2 (germline): SNHLY, FYNNEI. CDR3 amino acids: CASTYGGDEQFF. The CDR3 DNA sequence: TGTGCCAGCACCTACGGGGGGGATGAGCAGTTCTTC. The variable domain in full, completed from reference TRBV2 and TRBJ2-1, reads EPEVTQTPSHQVTQMGQEVILRCVPISNHLYFYWYRQILGQKVEFLVSFYNNEISEKSEIFDDQFSVERPDGSNFTLKIRSTKLEDSAMYFCASTYGGDEQFFGPGTRLTVL.

The chain is built from TRBV4-2 and TRBJ2-5; 14 bases are shared with TRBD2. CDR1 and CDR2 (germline): LGHNA, YNFKEQ. With 4 bases clipped from V and 4 bases from J, the junction kept 2 bases outside the gene matches. The CDR3 has 15 residues. CDR3 nucleotide sequence: TGTGCCAGCAGCCTGGGGACTAGCGGGAGAGAGACCCAGTACTTC. It is translated as CASSLGTSGRETQYF.

This rearrangement joins TRBV7-3 to TRBJ2-1; TRBD1 aligns across 7 bases. The J segment lost 3 bases and the V segment lost 5 bases, leaving 10 bases of the junction unmatched. Germline V gene sequence: CDR1 SGHTA, CDR2 FQGTGA. The CDR3 has 16 residues. The CDR3 region is CASSPQPGGDYNEQFF. The CDR3 DNA is TGTGCCAGCAGCCCACAGCCAGGGGGAGACTACAATGAGCAGTTCTTC.

The gene calls are TRBV6-1 and TRBJ2-4; no definite D call. The CDR3 spans 15 residues. CDR1 and CDR2 (germline): MNHNS, SASEGT. Trimming stripped 2 bases from V and 0 bases from J, with 8 bases between. CDR3 sequence reads: CASSEIGLAKNIQYF. The CDR3 region has the DNA TGTGCCAGCAGTGAAATAGGCCTAGCCAAAAACATTCAGTACTTC.

The rearrangement joins TRBV7-2 to TRBJ2-5; D ambiguous. Looked up from germline, CDR1 is SGHTA and CDR2 is FQGNSA. The V end was cut by 5 bases, the J end by 0 bases, with 10 bases between. This CDR3 has 14 residues. The CDR3: CASSRRAYQETQYF. Here the CDR3 DNA reads TGTGCCAGCAGCCGCCGGGCGTACCAAGAGACCCAGTACTTC.

The chain joins TRBV10-3 to TRBJ1-2; D ambiguous. V was clipped by 0 bases and J by 4 bases, with 9 bases between them. Germline V gene sequence: CDR1 ENHRY, CDR2 SYGVKD. This CDR3 comprises 14 residues. CDR3 sequence (DNA): TGTGCCATCAGTGAGTCAAACAGCCCCTATGGCTACACCTTC. Its protein is CAISESNSPYGYTF.

The gene calls are TRBV25-1 and TRBJ2-2; 9 bases agree with TRBD2. Per the germline V gene, CDR1 is MGHDK and CDR2 is SYGVNS. V dropped 4 bases and J dropped 6; count of bases not matched to a gene: 6. This CDR3 has 15 amino acids. CDR3 amino acids: CASSVRGRGAGELFF. In nucleotides, the CDR3 is TGTGCCAGCAGTGTTCGCGGGAGGGGGGCCGGGGAGCTGTTTTTT.

The chain is built from TRBV6-5 and TRBJ2-2; 7 bases align to TRBD1. Per the germline V gene, CDR1 is MNHEY and CDR2 is SVGAGI. V trimming: 6 bases; J trimming: 4 bases; junction bases outside the gene matches: 8. This CDR3 region has 15 residues. The DNA of the CDR3 is TGTGCCAGCAGCCGTAGACAGGGTCTCACCGGGGAGCTGTTTTTT. This codes for CASSRRQGLTGELFF.

This rearrangement joins TRBV6-5 to TRBJ2-3; TRBD1 matches at 8 bases. V trimming: 4 bases; J trimming: 9 bases; junction bases outside the gene matches: 3. Germline CDR1 MNHEY, CDR2 SVGAGI. This CDR3 is 12 amino acids long. In DNA form, the CDR3 reads TGTGCCAGCAGTTCAGGGGGCCGCACGCAGTATTTT. As protein: CASSSGGRTQYF.

V and J are TRBV28 and TRBJ1-1; 8 nucleotides align to TRBD1. Germline CDR1 is MDHEN and CDR2 is SYDVKM. V trimming: 6 bases; J trimming: 11 bases; junction bases outside the gene matches: 8. The CDR3 is 12 amino acids. The DNA of the CDR3 is TGTGCCAGCAGCCCGGACAGGGTACGCGCTTTCTTT. Translation: CASSPDRVRAFF.

This chain uses TRBV19 with TRBJ2-7, with D perhaps TRBD2 (5 bases). V dropped 2 bases and J dropped 3 bases, with 8 bases sitting between them. Germline CDR1 LNHDA, CDR2 SQIVND (reference sequence). This CDR3 region has 13 residues. The CDR3 spells CASSITGYYEQYF. The CDR3 DNA is TGTGCCAGTAGTATAACGGGATACTACGAGCAGTACTTC.

The chain uses TRBV11-2 and TRBJ2-5; TRBD2 is a possible D gene (6 bases). The J call may be in error: the DNA end matches TRBJ2-7 better. In germline, CDR1 is SGHAT, CDR2 FQNNGV. The CDR3 runs 14 residues. The CDR3 spells CASSWDSAFYEQYF. In DNA, the CDR3 is TGTGCCAGCAGCTGGGACTCCGCTTTCTACGAGCAGTACTTC.

This clone appeared once. The genes are TRBV2 and TRBJ1-3; a possible D gene is TRBD1 (5 bases). The CDR3 totals 14 residues. V gave up 6 bases and J gave up 4 bases, with 13 bases separating them. The germline gives CDR1 SNHLY, CDR2 FYNNEI. This chain's CDR3 is CASRPQGPGNTIYF. The CDR3, as DNA: TGTGCCAGCAGGCCTCAGGGTCCCGGAAACACCATATATTTT.

V gene TRBV29-1 combines with J gene TRBJ2-7; D uncertain. The CDR3 sequence is 11 residues long. Germline values: CDR1 SQVTM, CDR2 ANQGSEA. The V gene lost 4 bases and the J gene lost 7 bases, with 11 bases spanning the gap. This CDR3 reads CSVGHTGEQYF. In DNA form, the CDR3 reads TGCAGCGTTGGGCACACTGGGGAGCAGTACTTC.

The V call is TRBV6-1, the J call TRBJ2-1, with 9 nucleotides matching TRBD2. The CDR3 sequence is 18 residues long. The J segment lost 4 bases and the V segment lost 4 bases, leaving 14 bases of the junction unmatched. Germline V gene lookup returns CDR1 MNHNS and CDR2 SASEGT. This chain's CDR3 is CASSAHLGAGGPYNEQFF. CDR3 DNA sequence: TGTGCCAGCAGTGCCCACCTCGGAGCGGGAGGCCCTTACAATGAGCAGTTCTTC.

Relative to its sample, this clone is medium-sized (0.01 to 0.1%). The V and J genes are TRBV28 and TRBJ2-7, with D tentatively TRBD2 (6 bases). Germline lookup yields CDR1 MDHEN and CDR2 SYDVKM. This CDR3 is 12 amino acids long. V was clipped by 5 bases and J by 5 bases, with 10 bases between them. The CDR3: CASSDWGDEQYF. In nucleotides, the CDR3 is TGTGCCAGCAGTGATTGGGGGGACGAGCAGTACTTC.

This clone was detected only once. The chain recombines TRBV5-1 with TRBJ2-1; 9 nucleotides align to TRBD2. The CDR3 has 20 residues. Germline CDR1 and CDR2: SGHRS and YFSETQ. V trimming: 1 base; J trimming: 0 bases; junction bases outside the gene matches: 14. The CDR3, as DNA: TGCGCCAGCAGCTTGAGGGCTAGCGGGGACGGCAGGAGCTCCTACAATGAGCAGTTCTTC. This encodes CASSLRASGDGRSSYNEQFF.

V and J are TRBV2 and TRBJ1-6, with D maybe TRBD1 (6 bases). Trimming cost V 1 base and J 4 bases, with 8 bases left between them. Germline V gene lookup returns CDR1 SNHLY and CDR2 FYNNEI. This CDR3 comprises 15 residues. The CDR3, as DNA: TGTGCCAGCAGTGAAGGGACAGATTATAATTCACCCCTCCACTTT. Residues: CASSEGTDYNSPLHF. The whole variable domain, remainder taken from reference TRBV2 and TRBJ1-6, is EPEVTQTPSHQVTQMGQEVILRCVPISNHLYFYWYRQILGQKVEFLVSFYNNEISEKSEIFDDQFSVERPDGSNFTLKIRSTKLEDSAMYFCASSEGTDYNSPLHFGNGTRLTVT.